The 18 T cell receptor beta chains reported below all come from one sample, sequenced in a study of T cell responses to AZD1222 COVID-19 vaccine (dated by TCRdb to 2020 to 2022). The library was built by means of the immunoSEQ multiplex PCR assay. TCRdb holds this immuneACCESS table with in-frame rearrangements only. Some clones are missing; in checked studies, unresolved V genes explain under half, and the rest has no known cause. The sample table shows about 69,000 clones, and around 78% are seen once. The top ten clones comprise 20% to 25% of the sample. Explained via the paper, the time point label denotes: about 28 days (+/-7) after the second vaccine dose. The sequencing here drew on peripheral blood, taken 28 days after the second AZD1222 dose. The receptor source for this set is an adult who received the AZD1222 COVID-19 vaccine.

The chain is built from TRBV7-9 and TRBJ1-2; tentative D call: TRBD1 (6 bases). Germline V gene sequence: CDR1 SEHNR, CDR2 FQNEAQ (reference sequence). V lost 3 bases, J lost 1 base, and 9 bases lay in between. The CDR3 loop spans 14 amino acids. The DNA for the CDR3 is TGTGCCAGCAGCTTCGCAGGGGTTAACTATGGCTACACCTTC. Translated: CASSFAGVNYGYTF.

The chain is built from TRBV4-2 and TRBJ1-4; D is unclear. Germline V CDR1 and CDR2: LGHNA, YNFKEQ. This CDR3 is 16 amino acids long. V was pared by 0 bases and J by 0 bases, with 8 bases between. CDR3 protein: CASSQDGTTTNEKLFF. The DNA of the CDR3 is TGTGCCAGCAGCCAAGACGGAACGACAACTAATGAAAAACTGTTTTTT.

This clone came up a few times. This CDR3 is CASSTGGLNTEAFF. The CDR3 region has the DNA TGTGCCAGCTCCACCGGGGGTTTGAACACTGAAGCTTTCTTT. The V call is TRBV4-2, the J call TRBJ1-1, with a possible D match to TRBD1 (5 bases). Germline loops: CDR1 LGHNA, CDR2 YNFKEQ. This CDR3 is built from 14 residues. V lost 8 bases and J 0 bases, leaving 13 bases between the germline ends.

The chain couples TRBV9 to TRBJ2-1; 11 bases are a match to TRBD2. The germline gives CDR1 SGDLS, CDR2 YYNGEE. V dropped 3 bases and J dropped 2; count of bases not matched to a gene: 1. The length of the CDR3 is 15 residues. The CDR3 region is CASSELAGAYNEQFF. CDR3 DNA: TGTGCCAGCAGCGAACTAGCGGGGGCCTACAATGAGCAGTTCTTC. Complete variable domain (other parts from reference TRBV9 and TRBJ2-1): DSGVTQTPKHLITATGQRVTLRCSPRSGDLSVYWYQQSLDQGLQFLIQYYNGEERAKGNILERFSAQQFPDLHSELNLSSLELGDSALYFCASSELAGAYNEQFFGPGTRLTVL.

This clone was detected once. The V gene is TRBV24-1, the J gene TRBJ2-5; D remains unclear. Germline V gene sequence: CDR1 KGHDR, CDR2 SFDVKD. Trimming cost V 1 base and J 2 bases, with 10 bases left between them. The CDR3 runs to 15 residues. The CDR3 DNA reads TGTGCCACCAGTGATTTATACGGAATGCAAGAGACCCAGTACTTC. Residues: CATSDLYGMQETQYF.

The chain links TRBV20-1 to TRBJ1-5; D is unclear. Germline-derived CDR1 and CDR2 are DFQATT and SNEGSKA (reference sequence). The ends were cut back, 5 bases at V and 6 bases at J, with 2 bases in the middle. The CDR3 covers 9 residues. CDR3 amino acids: CSAGQPQHF. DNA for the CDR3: TGCAGTGCTGGTCAGCCCCAGCATTTT.

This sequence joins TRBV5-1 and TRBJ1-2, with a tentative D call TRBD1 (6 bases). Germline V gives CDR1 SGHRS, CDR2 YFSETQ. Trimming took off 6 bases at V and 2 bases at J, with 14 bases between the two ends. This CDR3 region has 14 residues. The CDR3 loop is CASKPGTTNYGYTF. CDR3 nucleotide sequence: TGCGCCAGCAAACCCGGGACAACGAACTATGGCTACACCTTC.

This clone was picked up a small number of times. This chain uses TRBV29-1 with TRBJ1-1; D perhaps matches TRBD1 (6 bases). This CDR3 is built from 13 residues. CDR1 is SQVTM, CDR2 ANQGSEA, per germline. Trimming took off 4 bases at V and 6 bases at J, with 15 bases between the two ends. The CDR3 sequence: CSVAGQKNSEAFF. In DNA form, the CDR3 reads TGCAGCGTTGCTGGACAGAAAAACTCTGAAGCTTTCTTT. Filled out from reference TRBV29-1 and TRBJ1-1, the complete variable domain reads SAVISQKPSRDICQRGTSLTIQCQVDSQVTMMFWYRQQPGQSLTLIATANQGSEATYESGFVIDKFPISRPNLTFSTLTVSNMSPEDSSIYLCSVAGQKNSEAFFGQGTRLTVV.

For the CDR3, the DNA is TGTGCCAGCAGCTTACAACAGATGAACACTGAAGCTTTCTTT. The encoded protein is CASSLQQMNTEAFF. This sequence joins TRBV11-3 and TRBJ1-1; D gene uncertain. This CDR3 is 14 amino acids long. V lost 2 bases to trimming and J lost 0 bases, with 7 bases between them. Germline CDR1 reads SGHNT; CDR2 reads YENEEA.

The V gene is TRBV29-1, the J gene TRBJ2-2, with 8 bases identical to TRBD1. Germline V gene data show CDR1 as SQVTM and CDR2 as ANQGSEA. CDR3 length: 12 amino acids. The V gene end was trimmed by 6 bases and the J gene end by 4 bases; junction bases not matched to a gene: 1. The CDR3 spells CSVDRGTGELFF. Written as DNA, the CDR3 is TGCAGCGTAGACAGGGGCACCGGGGAGCTGTTTTTT.

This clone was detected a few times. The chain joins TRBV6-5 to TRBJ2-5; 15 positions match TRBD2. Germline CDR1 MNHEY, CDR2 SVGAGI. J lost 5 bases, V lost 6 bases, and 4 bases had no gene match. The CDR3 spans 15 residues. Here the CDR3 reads CASRLGLAGGETQYF. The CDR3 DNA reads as TGTGCCAGCAGACTCGGACTAGCGGGAGGGGAGACCCAGTACTTC.

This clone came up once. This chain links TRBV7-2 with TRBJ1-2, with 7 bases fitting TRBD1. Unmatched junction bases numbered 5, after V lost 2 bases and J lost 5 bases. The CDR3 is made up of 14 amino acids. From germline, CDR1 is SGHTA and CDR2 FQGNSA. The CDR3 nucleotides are TGTGCCAGCAGCTTATACAGGGGAGGGTATGGCTACACCTTC. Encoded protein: CASSLYRGGYGYTF.

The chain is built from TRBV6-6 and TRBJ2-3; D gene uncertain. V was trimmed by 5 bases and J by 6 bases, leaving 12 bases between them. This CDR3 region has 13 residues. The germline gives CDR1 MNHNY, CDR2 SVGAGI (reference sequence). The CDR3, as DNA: TGTGCCAGCAGTATGGCTAGTAGGGATACGCAGTATTTT. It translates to CASSMASRDTQYF.

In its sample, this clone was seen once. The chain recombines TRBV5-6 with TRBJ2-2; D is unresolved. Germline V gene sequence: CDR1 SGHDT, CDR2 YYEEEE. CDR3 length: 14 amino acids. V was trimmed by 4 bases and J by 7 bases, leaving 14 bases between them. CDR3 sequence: CASSHIRRNGELFF. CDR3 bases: TGTGCCAGCAGCCATATTCGTCGGAACGGGGAGCTGTTTTTT.

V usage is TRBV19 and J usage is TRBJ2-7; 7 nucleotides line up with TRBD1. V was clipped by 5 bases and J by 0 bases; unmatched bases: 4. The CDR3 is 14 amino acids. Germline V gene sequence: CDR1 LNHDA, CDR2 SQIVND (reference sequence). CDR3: CASSPGTASYEQYF. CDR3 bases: TGTGCCAGTAGTCCAGGGACAGCCTCCTACGAGCAGTACTTC.

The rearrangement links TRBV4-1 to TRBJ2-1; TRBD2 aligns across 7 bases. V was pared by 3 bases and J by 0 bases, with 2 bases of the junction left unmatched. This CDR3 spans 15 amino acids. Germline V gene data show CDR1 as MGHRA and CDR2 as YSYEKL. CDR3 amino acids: CASSQGGSSYNEQFF. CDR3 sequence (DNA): TGCGCCAGCAGCCAGGGCGGGAGCTCCTACAATGAGCAGTTCTTC.

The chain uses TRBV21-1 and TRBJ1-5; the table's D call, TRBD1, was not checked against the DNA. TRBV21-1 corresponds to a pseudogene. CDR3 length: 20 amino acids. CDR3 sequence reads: CASSKEGAGGAWLGNQPQHF. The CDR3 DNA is TGTGCCAGCAGCAAAGAAGGGGCAGGGGGCGCGTGGTTGGGCAATCAGCCCCAGCATTTT.

CDR3 in DNA: TGTGCCAGCCTTGGCGGGGGCGACGAGCAGTACTTC. Its protein product is CASLGGGDEQYF. This rearrangement joins TRBV2 to TRBJ2-7; D is possibly TRBD2 (7 bases). The V gene's germline CDR1 is SNHLY and CDR2 FYNNEI. V lost 8 bases and J lost 5, with 13 bases in between. The CDR3 covers 12 residues. Using reference TRBV2 and TRBJ2-7 for the parts outside the CDR3, the full variable domain is EPEVTQTPSHQVTQMGQEVILRCVPISNHLYFYWYRQILGQKVEFLVSFYNNEISEKSEIFDDQFSVERPDGSNFTLKIRSTKLEDSAMYFCASLGGGDEQYFGPGTRLTVT.